These 14 T cell receptor beta chains were sequenced from one sample in a study of neoadjuvant nivolumab and ipilimumab in lung cancer. The assay was immunoSEQ multiplex PCR, and TCRdb's table has in-frame clones only and misses some. The sample includes 20,000 or so clones, approximately 73% of them seen just once. Source: tumor tissue, taken after neoadjuvant nivolumab, alone or with ipilimumab, at or shortly before surgery. The receptor set was obtained from an adult with non-small cell lung cancer.

The rearrangement links TRBV6-9 to TRBJ2-7, with D tentatively TRBD1 or TRBD2 (5 bases each). CDR1 MNHGY and CDR2 SVAAGI come from the germline V gene. Trimming left V 5 bases short and J 3 bases short, with 11 bases between. This CDR3 is built from 13 residues. This CDR3 reads CASSQRDGYEQYF. CDR3 bases: TGTGCCAGCAGTCAAAGGGACGGCTACGAGCAGTACTTC.

This sequence joins TRBV7-8 and TRBJ2-2, with TRBD1 as a possible D gene (5 bases). Trimming removed 1 base from V and 6 bases from J, with 12 bases in between. Germline loops: CDR1 SGHVS, CDR2 FQNEAQ. This CDR3 is built from 15 residues. In DNA form, the CDR3 reads TGTGCCAGCAGCTTAGTACTGGGGCGAGCCGGGGAGCTGTTTTTT. Its translation: CASSLVLGRAGELFF.

This clone was picked up a small number of times. The chain recombines TRBV27 with TRBJ1-1, with a possible D match to TRBD1 (5 bases). V lost 7 bases and J 1 base, leaving 10 bases between the germline ends. The CDR3 is 13 residues long. Per germline, CDR1 MNHEY and CDR2 SMNVEV (reference sequence). The CDR3 nucleotides read TGTGCCAGCACCCTGGGGGGGAACACTGAAGCTTTCTTT. Protein sequence: CASTLGGNTEAFF.

The chain couples TRBV9 to TRBJ1-2; D possibly corresponds to TRBD1 (5 bases). V lost 0 bases to trimming and J lost 5 bases, with 17 bases between them. CDR1 SGDLS and CDR2 YYNGEE come from the germline V gene. This CDR3 is 16 amino acids long. CDR3 bases: TGTGCCAGCAGCGTAGGGGCCCCCGGGACTGCTTATGGCTACACCTTC. It specifies CASSVGAPGTAYGYTF.

The CDR3 here is CASSPRGVLTDTQYF. The DNA for the CDR3 is TGTGCCAGCAGTCCGCGGGGGGTCTTGACAGATACGCAGTATTTT. The rearrangement uses TRBV28 and TRBJ2-3; TRBD2 matches at 8 bases. The CDR3 has 15 amino acids. Germline values: CDR1 MDHEN, CDR2 SYDVKM. The V and J ends lost 5 bases and 3 bases, in that order; junction bases with no gene match: 7.

This sequence joins TRBV28 and TRBJ1-2, with D hard to call. Germline V gene data show CDR1 as MDHEN and CDR2 as SYDVKM. This CDR3 has 14 amino acids. The germline V and J ends were trimmed by 1 base and 2 bases, with 8 bases remaining between them. The CDR3, as DNA: TGTGCCAGCAGTTTATTCTCAGAGAACTATGGCTACACCTTC. The encoded protein is CASSLFSENYGYTF.

The rearrangement links TRBV2 to TRBJ1-1; no definite D call. Germline V gene lookup returns CDR1 SNHLY and CDR2 FYNNEI. V was trimmed by 2 bases and J by 0 bases, leaving 10 bases between them. The CDR3 runs 15 residues. CDR3 sequence reads: CASSESPQMNTEAFF. The CDR3 DNA reads TGTGCCAGCAGTGAATCTCCCCAAATGAACACTGAAGCTTTCTTT.

The chain is built from TRBV11-2 and TRBJ1-1; D perhaps matches TRBD1 (5 bases). Trimming shortened V by 4 bases and J by 3 bases, and 15 bases separated the two germline ends. The CDR3 consists of 15 residues. Germline assignment: CDR1 SGHAT and CDR2 FQNNGV. The CDR3: CASSYSGTPDTEAFF. DNA of the CDR3: TGTGCCAGCAGCTATAGCGGGACTCCAGACACTGAAGCTTTCTTT.

V usage is TRBV6-1 and J usage is TRBJ1-1; no reliable D call. The germline CDR1 and CDR2 sequences are MNHNS and SASEGT. There are 14 residues in the CDR3. V lost 2 bases, J lost 1 base, and 8 bases lay in between. The CDR3 nucleotides read TGTGCCAGCAGTGAAAATCTGGGGAACACTGAAGCTTTCTTT. Its translation is CASSENLGNTEAFF.

This clone is medium-sized (0.01 to 0.1%) within its sample. This chain links TRBV5-1 with TRBJ1-5; D gene uncertain. The CDR3 runs to 14 residues. Germline V lookup: CDR1 SGHRS, CDR2 YFSETQ. V was shortened by 4 bases and J by 0 bases, with 8 bases between the two germline ends. CDR3 sequence: CASSMDGSNQPQHF. The DNA for the CDR3 is TGCGCCAGCAGCATGGACGGTAGCAATCAGCCCCAGCATTTT.

This rearrangement joins TRBV7-2 to TRBJ1-1; D possibly corresponds to TRBD1 (5 bases). In germline, CDR1 is SGHTA, CDR2 FQGNSA. V was shortened by 5 bases and J by 2 bases, with 12 bases between the two germline ends. The CDR3 is 14 residues long. CDR3 loop: CASSQGHANTEAFF. Written as DNA, the CDR3 is TGTGCCAGCAGCCAAGGACATGCAAACACTGAAGCTTTCTTT.

The rearrangement uses TRBV9 and TRBJ1-1; possible D gene TRBD1, 5 bases. This CDR3 comprises 14 residues. V was shortened by 0 bases and J by 1 base, with 7 bases between the two germline ends. In germline, CDR1 is SGDLS, CDR2 YYNGEE. CDR3 in DNA: TGTGCCAGCAGCGTAGATGACAGGAACACTGAAGCTTTCTTT. Translated: CASSVDDRNTEAFF.

The J gene is TRBJ2-7, the V gene TRBV28; TRBD1 aligns across 8 bases. This CDR3 has 14 amino acids. With V trimmed by 10 bases and J by 3 bases, 11 bases remained unmatched. Looked up from germline, CDR1 is MDHEN and CDR2 is SYDVKM. The chain's CDR3 is CATKGQVVYYEQYF. The CDR3 nucleotides read TGTGCCACCAAGGGACAGGTCGTTTACTACGAGCAGTACTTC.

J is TRBJ2-3 and V is TRBV14; D unresolved. The CDR3 loop spans 13 amino acids. The germline CDR1 and CDR2 sequences are SGHDN and FVKESK. Trimming stripped 4 bases from V and 5 bases from J, with 10 bases between. CDR3 residues: CASSRSWGDTQYF. In nucleotides, the CDR3 is TGTGCCAGCAGCCGGTCTTGGGGAGATACGCAGTATTTT.